Listed below are T cell receptor beta chains from one sample, sequenced in a study of blood T cell repertoires in COVID-19. Assay used: immunoSEQ multiplex PCR; TCRdb lists only in-frame clones, some missing. The sample consists of about 140,000 clones, around 87% of them appearing once. Sequencing was carried out using peripheral blood. The receptor source for this set is a human donor in a cohort sampled during active COVID-19. CDR3s include the opening cysteine and the closing phenylalanine or tryptophan. The D gene is left open where the match is weak. Only part of the rows carry a size: once, few, many, or a class if the clone is expanded.

j_gene,v_gene,abundance,d_gene,CDR3nt,CDR3aa
TRBJ1-5,TRBV3-1/TRBV3-2,-,-,TGTGCCAGCAGCCAAGATCGCGAGGAGGGAAGGTTGAACCCGAGCAATCAGCCCCAGCATTTT,CASSQDREEGRLNPSNQPQHF
TRBJ2-7,TRBV4-1,-,-,TGCGCCAGCAGCCCAGGGCCGGAAGGGGCGGAGCAGTACTTC,CASSPGPEGAEQYF
TRBJ1-5,TRBV3-1/TRBV3-2,-,-,TGTGCCAGCAGCCAAGTCCACGGTGGCAATCAGCCCCAGCATTTT,CASSQVHGGNQPQHF
TRBJ2-1,TRBV10-3,-,TRBD2,TGTGCCATCAAGGCTAGCGGGGGGGCAAATGAGCAGTTCTTC,CAIKASGGANEQFF
TRBJ1-5,TRBV28,-,TRBD1,TGTGCCAGCAGTAGGACAGGGGGATATCAGCCCCAGCATTTT,CASSRTGGYQPQHF
TRBJ2-2,TRBV19,few,-,TGTGCCAGTAGGCTACAGGGCCTCACCGGGGAGCTGTTTTTT,CASRLQGLTGELFF
TRBJ1-2,TRBV30,-,-,TGTGCCTGGAGTGTCGCGCAAACAGTTAACTATGGCTACACCTTC,CAWSVAQTVNYGYTF
TRBJ2-7,TRBV5-1,many,-,TGCGCCAGCAGCTGGGGCCCCGAGGCTGGGGGGGCTTACGAGCAGTACTTC,CASSWGPEAGGAYEQYF
TRBJ1-3,TRBV30,-,TRBD1,TGTGCCTGGGGGATGGACAGGCGACGCTCTGGAAACACCATATATTTT,CAWGMDRRRSGNTIYF
TRBJ1-4,TRBV6-2/TRBV6-3,-,TRBD1,TGTGCCAGCAGTTATTCCCTCCGGACAGGGGGAAATGAAAAACTGTTTTTT,CASSYSLRTGGNEKLFF
TRBJ2-7,TRBV2,few,TRBD2,TGTGCCAGCATGGGACTAGCCCAAACCTACGAGCAGTACTTC,CASMGLAQTYEQYF
TRBJ2-1,TRBV5-1,once,-,TGCGCCAGTCGGCGGGACAGCTACAATGAGCAGTTCTTC,CASRRDSYNEQFF
TRBJ2-1,TRBV7-9,-,-,TGTGCCAGCAGCCCTCAACTGAACAATGAGCAGTTCTTC,CASSPQLNNEQFF
TRBJ2-5,TRBV7-7,-,TRBD1,TGTGCTAGCAGCCCCGGGACAGGAGGGCCAGAGACCCAGTACTTC,CASSPGTGGPETQYF
TRBJ1-6,TRBV11-2,-,-,TGTGCCAGCAAACCCAACAGGGCTAATTCACCCCTCCACTTT,CASKPNRANSPLHF
TRBJ2-1,TRBV2,-,TRBD2,TGTGCCAGCAGTGAATATGCTAGCGGGACCTACAATGAGCAGTTCTTC,CASSEYASGTYNEQFF
TRBJ2-1,TRBV19,medium-sized,TRBD2,TGTGCCAGTAGTTTTTCGGGAGGGCCCCTAAATGAGCAGTTCTTC,CASSFSGGPLNEQFF
TRBJ1-1,TRBV6-1,-,-,TGTGCCAGCAGTGAAAACCAGGGGCGGAACACTGAAGCTTTCTTT,CASSENQGRNTEAFF
TRBJ1-2,TRBV3-1/TRBV3-2,-,-,TGTGCCAGCAGCCAAGATGAAGGGGGTGTCTGGGGCTACACCTTC,CASSQDEGGVWGYTF
TRBJ1-5,TRBV28,-,-,TGTGCCAGCACCCATTACGTGGGGGGTAATCAGCCCCAGCATTTT,CASTHYVGGNQPQHF
TRBJ2-5,TRBV3-1/TRBV3-2,-,-,TGTGCCAGCAGCCAAGGTTGGGGCAGCCAAGAGACCCAGTACTTC,CASSQGWGSQETQYF
TRBJ2-7,TRBV3-1/TRBV3-2,-,TRBD2,TGTGCCAGCAGCCCGGGACTACCACACGAGCAGTACTTC,CASSPGLPHEQYF
TRBJ2-5,TRBV7-2,once,-,TGTGCCAGCAGCTTAGGGTTTCGTCAGACTCAAGAGACCCAGTACTTC,CASSLGFRQTQETQYF